Described below is a single T cell receptor (beta chain) sequence and its context. It lacks a known antigen. The entry originates in a study of cytomegalovirus exposure and HLA in healthy donors (TCRdb year 2017). For the wider study: An earlier analysis of roughly 500 of the donors reported more than 250 Gb of sequence data and 117 million unique TCR beta sequences from roughly 200 million T cells. Of the roughly 410 genotyped donors, approximately 80% were placed in the genetic ancestry cluster associated with self-reported Caucasian donors. Using immunosequencing, the study profiled T cell repertoires from some 670 subjects and related those repertoires to cytomegalovirus serostatus. The number of typed donors differed by locus: 629-630 for A, B, C, DRB1 and DQB1; approximately 530 for DQA1; 600 to 610 for DPA1; and some 470 for DPB1. HLA typing covered class I and class II loci at four-digit resolution. To decide whether each TCR beta V gene segment behaved as functional or pseudogenic, an earlier analysis of some 600 of the donors relied on high-throughput TCR beta sequencing. Besides the first cohort of roughly 640 subjects, a separate validation cohort made up of over a hundred different subjects was used. A later genetic analysis used genome-wide SNP genotypes for about 60% of the roughly 700 donors, treating that subset as a discovery cohort. An early release that covered 640 HLA-typed donors contained around 300 gigabases of sequencing data and around 85 million unique TCR sequences. In the later analysis, no new phenotypic data were used to find candidate immune exposures; instead, reliance was placed on TCR beta sequences and their occurrence across donors. Every repertoire in the discovery cohort had been generated on one and the same sequencing platform. Across 300 to 400 genotyped donors of the cohort, an average of approximately 240,000 unique TCR beta nucleotide sequences per donor were sequenced, and 15% to 20% of those sequences were non-productive. To predict cytomegalovirus infection status, the study brought together high-throughput TCR immunosequencing, statistical association of individual TCRs with disease status, and machine learning. Donor age, sex, ethnicity and CMV serostatus were compiled together with the repertoire data. Five DR-DQ haplotypes were handled as single units for association and clustering, since linkage in the cohort was strong. A later analysis re-analyzed previously published TCR beta repertoires from roughly 600 donors and added high-resolution HLA genotyping to study TCR occurrence patterns. The study aimed to test whether signatures of past pathogen exposure could be identified by cataloging public T cell receptors. What the research found in general, with its limitations: In vitro tests confirmed that a few of the cytomegalovirus-associated TCR beta chains recognize cytomegalovirus antigens. V-gene and J-gene trimming of TCR beta chains was associated with a missense DCLRE1C variant in a later genetic analysis, and the association was replicated in an independent cohort. A later genetic analysis reported fewer N-insertions in productive TCRs among donors in an Asian-associated ancestry cluster than the approximately 700-donor mean. In the study, some 160 TCR beta chains were listed as associated with cytomegalovirus. A further reported finding was that TCR beta sequences accurately predicted the HLA-A and HLA-B alleles for most subjects in the first cohort. Cytomegalovirus status was reported to be diagnosed by the classifier with high specificity and sensitivity in both the original and validation cohorts. Roughly uniform sequencing depth across donors was assumed in presence/absence analyses, although this assumption may not hold. Correlated functional status among segregating V segments might be attributable to linkage disequilibrium, but an unknown experimental factor could not be ruled out. Compared with equally common non-associated chains, HLA-associated TCR beta chains in a later analysis were more clonally expanded and had lower generation probabilities. At a false discovery rate of 0.05, a later analysis linked 15,000 to 20,000 TCR beta sequences to specific HLA alleles. A cluster of highly shared sequence variants was judged likely to represent a technical artifact of the sequencing pipeline. Because counts were too low, 15 to 20 rarely observed V segments, including chromosome 9 orphons, were excluded from the earlier analysis of about 500 of the donors. The cohort was sequenced for TCR beta chains only, and without alpha or paired-chain data the features that could be detected were limited. In an earlier analysis of more than 500 of the donors, most TCR beta V segments appeared in productive rearrangements about 87% or about 30% of the time, broadly matching IMGT annotations. The authors suggested that the approach could potentially be extended to other disease states and immunological phenotypes. In a later analysis, the rate of TCR association differed among HLA loci, with DRB1 alleles having the most associated TCRs and HLA-C alleles having the fewest. Strong co-occurrence of HLA alleles, especially DR and DQ, made assigning TCR associations to individual alleles difficult. Most TCR sequences were observed very rarely across donors, whereas some public TCRs were present in many individuals. Because HLA typing was missing for some donors at each locus, association tests included only the typed subset. For the cohort, immune exposure information was limited to CMV serostatus. In a later analysis, most CMV-associated TCR beta chains were found to appear HLA-restricted, with HLA associations seemingly driven largely by CMV exposure. In a later analysis, several top co-occurrence clusters were reported to appear linked to parvovirus B19, influenza, CMV and Epstein-Barr virus.

The cohort was made up of several hundred healthy bone marrow donors. At the time of sampling, every cohort member was nominally healthy, though immune exposures that went unrecorded were likely present. The donor tested CMV seropositive and was one of the 289 seropositive cohort members. Every donor gave a peripheral blood sample, and the peripheral blood mononuclear cells from that sample were used for TCR beta sequencing. The Qiagen DNeasy Blood Extraction Kit was used to extract genomic DNA from the blood cell samples. The method was the immunoSEQ multiplex PCR assay. For the multiplex PCR, a mixture combining 60 forward primers for TCR Vbeta segments and 13 reverse primers for TCR Jbeta segments was used. The CDR3 region of rearranged TCR beta genes was amplified from genomic DNA with a multiplex PCR assay. Amplified TCR beta libraries were sequenced as 87-base-pair reads on the Illumina HiSeq System. Concerning the study's data processing: Across the 700 or so repertoires, a later analysis counted roughly 84 million unique TCR beta chains, around 10 million of which were shared by at least two donors. Raw reads were error-corrected and collapsed into unique sequences by a nearest-neighbor algorithm in which closely related sequences were merged to remove PCR and sequencing errors. To assign V, D and J gene segments, CDR3 sequences were aligned to IMGT reference sequences. For a sequence to be retained, a match of at least six nucleotides was required to both a V gene segment and a J gene segment. A rearrangement counted as productive if the CDR3 had no stop codons and remained in frame with V and J, and every other rearrangement counted as non-productive. CDR3 was defined by IMGT convention, running from the second conserved V-encoded cysteine to the conserved J-encoded phenylalanine. Sequences without an unambiguous match to a single V gene segment were excluded from the earlier analysis of almost 600 of the donors. In an earlier analysis of almost 600 of the donors, a V segment was called functional when productive rearrangements were above 56.7%, and segregating when the standard deviation between donors exceeded 5%. A statistical classification framework was developed to diagnose cytomegalovirus status using the catalog of TCR beta chain sequences. A later analysis assigned V and J genes by comparing TCR nucleotide sequences with IMGT/GENE-DB human TR gene sequences. In a later analysis, CDR3 sequences and most-parsimonious VDJ recombination scenarios were assigned using the TCRdist pipeline. In a later analysis, each TCR beta chain was defined by its CDR3 amino acid sequence together with its V-gene family, and reads lacking a unique V-gene family were excluded. To address suspected cross-contamination and a sequencing artifact, a later analysis removed around 590 highly shared, low-generation-probability nucleotide sequences. For each public chain, a later analysis derived a clonal expansion index from normalized ranks of inferred template counts within each repertoire. In a later analysis, generation probabilities were computed with a VDJ recombination model fitted to out-of-frame rearrangements, and the resulting probabilities were checked against IGoR. A later analysis scored TCR-TCR, TCR-HLA and TCR-CMV co-occurrence with hypergeometric tests, applying a repertoire-size bias correction to TCR pairs. In a later analysis, false discovery rates were estimated by permuting HLA or CMV assignments 20 times. In a later analysis, co-occurring TCRs were grouped using DBSCAN, and TCRdist sequence similarity was added for clustering within HLA-allele-positive subsets. Co-occurrence clustering excluded repertoires with fewer than 30,000 or more than 120,000 public chains, plus five with anomalous nucleotide sharing. This is the immuneACCESS table as TCRdb keeps it, with only in-frame sequences that have V and J called. A part of the clones is gone; compared with another copy, unresolved V genes explain less than half, and the rest is unexplained. V and J calls and clone size are those listed in that table; D and trimming were worked out from the DNA. This sample's table has entries for 180,000 or so clones. The ten most abundant clones make up about 0.8% of the sample.

Input material: PBMCs. The origin of this receptor is a woman aged 18-29 years in good health and CMV-seropositive.

The DNA sequence follows: TGTGCCAGCAGTTTGGATCAGGGAGGGGAGACCCAGTACTTC. This translates into CASSLDQGGETQYF. This sequence uses TRBV28 and TRBJ2-5; 7 middle bases align to TRBD2. The CDR3, cysteine through phenylalanine, is 14 amino acids long. Only the CDR3 region is kept as DNA, spanning 42 bases read in frame from base 1. V is cut back by 3 bases and J by 5 bases, with 6 bases in the junction unmatched. The germline V gene supplies CDR1 MDHEN and CDR2 SYDVKM.